The following is a T cell receptor beta chain sequence with its context. Its antigen is still unknown. No per-base quality is available; no much larger clone lies one base away. This sample's treatment or condition label indicates: 15 to 20 received Ad26.COV2.S at low or high dose, single or two shots; about 5 received placebo; per-sample allocation not given. For vaccine and placebo recipients, the sequenced repertoires came from samples collected on day 63 after the first injection. In Cohort 1b, fewer than 30 adults aged 18-55 years were enrolled at a single site in Boston, USA, between 29 July and 7 August 2020. Ad26.COV2.S consisted of a replication-incompetent adenovirus type 26 vector by which a prefusion-stabilized SARS-CoV-2 spike protein from the original Wuhan strain was expressed. This entry comes from a study of Ad26.COV2.S vaccination and SARS-CoV-2 variants (dated by TCRdb to about 2021). For context, the study as a whole: Vaccine-arm donors were drawn from COV1001, a multicentre, randomized, double-blind, placebo-controlled phase I-IIa trial of Ad26.COV2.S in healthy adults. Ad26.COV2.S was given intramuscularly at 5x10^10 or 1x10^11 viral particles, as a single shot or as two shots 56 days apart. Trial participants were randomized into five groups of five, in which low-dose or high-dose Ad26.COV2.S was given once or twice, or placebo was given on both occasions. A total of 32 samples were included in the TCR-sequenced set, comprising about 20 Ad26.COV2.S vaccine recipients, 5 placebo recipients and 8 SARS-CoV-2 convalescent individuals. Sequencing of the TCRbeta repertoire served to evaluate the specificity and breadth of SARS-CoV-2-reactive T cell receptors following Ad26.COV2.S vaccination. Throughout the experiments and outcome assessment, investigators stayed blinded to trial group allocation. Overall study results and their limits: The study was not powered for comparison of responses between vaccine doses or regimens. Comparable non-spike TCR breadth was observed between vaccine and placebo recipients, consistent with only spike being contained in the vaccine. After vaccination, substantial breadth of spike-specific CD8+ and CD4+ T cell responses was reported. Compared with placebo recipients, Ad26.COV2.S recipients showed higher spike-specific TCR breadth (P = 0.0014). According to the authors, total T cell responses may have been underestimated by the TCR breadth and depth analyses.

From the cysteine up to the phenylalanine, the CDR3 has a length of 14 residues. The kept DNA is CDR3 alone, 42 bases in frame from the first base. In the germline V gene, CDR1 corresponds to KGHSH and CDR2 to LQKENI. Trimming removed 2 bases from V and 0 bases from J, leaving 5 bases between the germline ends. The immunoSEQ Assay was the method used to sequence TCRbeta CDR3 regions. After extraction, genomic DNA underwent amplification by bias-controlled multiplex PCR, followed by high-throughput sequencing. Under the source paper's analysis protocol: To quantify the absolute abundance of every unique TCRbeta CDR3 region, sequences were collapsed and filtered. T cell fraction was estimated by normalizing TCRbeta template counts to usable DNA, which was measured by amplifying reference genes present in all nucleated cells. Repertoire TCRs were annotated as SARS-CoV-2-specific when V gene, CDR3 amino acid sequence and J gene were exactly matched to a known reactive TCR set. The reference SARS-CoV-2 TCR set was derived from MIRA and filtered for enrichment in COVID-19-positive ImmuneCODE repertoires, a step that removed public or cross-reactive TCRs. Drawing on the MIRA antigens, annotated TCRs were analysed further at the level of specific ORF or position within ORF. Breadth was defined as annotated unique rearrangements over total unique productive rearrangements; depth was the summed frequency of those rearrangements. Two-sided Wilcoxon rank-sum tests were applied when comparing TCR breadth between groups. Drawn from immuneACCESS, this table holds only the in-frame rearrangements with V and J called that TCRdb kept. Clones are partly lost; checked studies trace under half to an unresolved V gene and leave the rest unexplained. The DNA gave D and trimming, while V, J and clone size come from that table. This sample has approximately 460,000 clones in its table, and approximately 90% of those were observed once. The ten top clones hold approximately 1.7% of the sample.

This sequence uses TRBV18 and TRBJ1-5, with no reliable assignment of the D segment. This sample comprised peripheral blood, obtained in a trial of Ad26.COV2.S vaccine versus placebo. The source is a person between 18 and 65 years old who received the Ad26.COV2.S COVID-19 vaccine or a placebo. The DNA sequence is as follows: TGTGCCAGCTCACCAACCAATAGCAATCAGCCCCAGCATTTT. It encodes CASSPTNSNQPQHF.